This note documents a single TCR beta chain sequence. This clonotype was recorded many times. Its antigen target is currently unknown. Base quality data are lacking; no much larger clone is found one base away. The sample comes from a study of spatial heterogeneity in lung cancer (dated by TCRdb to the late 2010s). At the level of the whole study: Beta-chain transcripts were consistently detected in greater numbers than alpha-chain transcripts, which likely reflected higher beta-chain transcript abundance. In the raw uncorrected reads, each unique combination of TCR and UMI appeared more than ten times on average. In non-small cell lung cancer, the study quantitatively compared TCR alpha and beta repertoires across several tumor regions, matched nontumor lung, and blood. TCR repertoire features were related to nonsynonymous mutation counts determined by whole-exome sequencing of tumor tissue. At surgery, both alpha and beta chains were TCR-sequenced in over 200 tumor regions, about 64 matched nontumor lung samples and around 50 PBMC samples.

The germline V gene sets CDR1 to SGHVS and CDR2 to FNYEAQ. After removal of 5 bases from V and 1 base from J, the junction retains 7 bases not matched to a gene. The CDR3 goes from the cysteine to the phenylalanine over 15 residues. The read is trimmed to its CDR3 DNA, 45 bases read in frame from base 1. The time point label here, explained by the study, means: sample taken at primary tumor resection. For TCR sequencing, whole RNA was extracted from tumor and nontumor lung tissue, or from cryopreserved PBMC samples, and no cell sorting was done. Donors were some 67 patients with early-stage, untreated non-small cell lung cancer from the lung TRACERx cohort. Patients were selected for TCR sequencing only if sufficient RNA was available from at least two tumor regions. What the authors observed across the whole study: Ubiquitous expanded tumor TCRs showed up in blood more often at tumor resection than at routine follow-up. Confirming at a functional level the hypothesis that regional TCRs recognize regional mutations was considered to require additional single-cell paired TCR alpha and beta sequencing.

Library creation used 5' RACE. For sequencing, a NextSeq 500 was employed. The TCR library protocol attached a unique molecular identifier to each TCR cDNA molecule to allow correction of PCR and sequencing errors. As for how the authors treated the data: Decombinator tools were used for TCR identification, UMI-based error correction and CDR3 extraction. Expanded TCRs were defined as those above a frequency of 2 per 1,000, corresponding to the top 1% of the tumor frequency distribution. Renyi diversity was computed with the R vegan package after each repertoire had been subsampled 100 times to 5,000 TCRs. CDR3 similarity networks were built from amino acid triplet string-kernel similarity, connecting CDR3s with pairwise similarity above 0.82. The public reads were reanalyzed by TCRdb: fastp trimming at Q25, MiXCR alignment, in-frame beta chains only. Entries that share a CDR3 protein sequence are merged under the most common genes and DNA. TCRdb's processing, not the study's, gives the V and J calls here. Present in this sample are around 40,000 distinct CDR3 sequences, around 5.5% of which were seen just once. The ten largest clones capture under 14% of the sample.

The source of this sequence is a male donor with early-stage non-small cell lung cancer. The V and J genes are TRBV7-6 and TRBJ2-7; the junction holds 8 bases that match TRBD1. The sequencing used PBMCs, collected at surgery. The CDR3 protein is CASSTGTGKSYEQYF. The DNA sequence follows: TGTGCCAGCAGCACCGGGACAGGAAAATCCTACGAGCAGTACTTC.